The 26 T cell receptor beta chains below come from one sample, sequenced in a study of OX40 agonist ivuxolimab in advanced cancers. The protocol was immunoSEQ multiplex PCR, while the TCRdb copy is restricted to in-frame clones and leaves out a portion. Among roughly 50,000 clones listed, about 84% were seen once. Here the sequenced sample was CD4+ or CD8+ T cells sorted from blood, taken in a trial of the OX40 agonist ivuxolimab. These receptors were obtained from an adult with an advanced solid tumor such as melanoma, head and neck, liver or kidney cancer.

This chain links TRBV15 with TRBJ2-3, with 9 nucleotides matching TRBD1. Germline V lookup: CDR1 LNHNV, CDR2 YYDKDF (reference sequence). V was pared by 1 base and J by 6 bases, with 5 bases of the junction left unmatched. CDR3 size: 15 residues. In DNA, the CDR3 is TGTGCCACCAGCAGAGGGGGACAGGGCAGGGATACGCAGTATTTT. This codes for CATSRGGQGRDTQYF.

The gene calls are TRBV15 and TRBJ2-5; D is tentatively TRBD1 or TRBD2 (6 bases each). CDR1 is LNHNV, CDR2 YYDKDF, per germline (reference sequence). The V end was cut by 2 bases, the J end by 5 bases, with 15 bases between. The CDR3 is 15 amino acids. This CDR3 reads CATSRLTPGAETQYF. CDR3 nucleotide sequence: TGTGCCACCAGCAGACTCACCCCGGGGGCGGAGACCCAGTACTTC.

This clone was counted a single time. This chain uses TRBV7-3 with TRBJ1-1; D possibly corresponds to TRBD1 (5 bases). CDR3 size: 14 residues. The germline V and J ends were trimmed by 1 base and 4 bases, with 10 bases remaining between them. The germline CDR1 and CDR2 sequences are SGHTA and FQGTGA. The CDR3 nucleotides read TGTGCCAGCAGCTTAAAATCGGGGGTCACTGAAGCTTTCTTT. Protein sequence: CASSLKSGVTEAFF.

The rearrangement joins TRBV10-3 to TRBJ2-5; D is undetermined. Trimming took 10 bases from V and 1 from J, leaving 10 bases between them. The CDR3 is made up of 12 amino acids. Looked up from germline, CDR1 is ENHRY and CDR2 is SYGVKD. CDR3 amino acids: CATGPSQETQYF. Written as DNA, the CDR3 is TGTGCCACTGGACCTTCCCAAGAGACCCAGTACTTC.

The rearrangement joins TRBV30 to TRBJ1-4; D uncertain. Germline CDR1 GTSNPN, CDR2 SVGIG (reference sequence). V lost 2 bases and J lost 3, with 7 bases in between. The CDR3 is 13 amino acids. CDR3 sequence: CAWSRGANEKLFF. The CDR3 DNA reads as TGTGCCTGGAGTCGGGGAGCTAATGAAAAACTGTTTTTT.

This chain joins TRBV7-3 and TRBJ2-3, with D possibly matching TRBD2 (6 bases). Germline CDR1 SGHTA, CDR2 FQGTGA. Deletions cut 0 bases from V and 6 bases from J, with 10 bases between. The CDR3 runs 14 residues. CDR3 sequence: CASSLTGEVDTQYF. CDR3 in DNA: TGTGCCAGCAGCTTAACGGGGGAGGTGGATACGCAGTATTTT. The full variable domain, with the rest looked up from reference TRBV7-3 and TRBJ2-3, is GAGVSQTPSNKVTEKGKYVELRCDPISGHTALYWYRQSLGQGPEFLIYFQGTGAADDSGLPNDRFFAVRPEGSVSTLKIQRTERGDSAVYLCASSLTGEVDTQYFGPGTRLTVL.

The V gene is TRBV12-5, the J gene TRBJ1-1, with no clear D. Germline CDR1 and CDR2: LGHNT and FRNRAP. Between the trimmed V and J ends, which lost 3 bases and 2 bases, there was a span of 1 base. The CDR3 length is 11 residues. The DNA of the CDR3 is TGTGCTAGTGGTTTCAACACTGAAGCTTTCTTT. Translation: CASGFNTEAFF.

This clone was counted a few times. The chain links TRBV5-4 to TRBJ2-7; no firm D call. The CDR3 is 13 amino acids. Germline V gene sequence: CDR1 SGHNT, CDR2 YYREEE (reference sequence). The germline V and J ends were trimmed by 1 base and 7 bases, with 12 bases remaining between them. CDR3 residues: CASSLSALGEQYF. The CDR3 DNA is TGTGCCAGCAGCTTGAGCGCCCTCGGGGAGCAGTACTTC. Combining the CDR3 with reference TRBV5-4 and TRBJ2-7 gives the whole variable domain ETGVTQSPTHLIKTRGQQVTLRCSSQSGHNTVSWYQQALGQGPQFIFQYYREEENGRGNFPPRFSGLQFPNYSSELNVNALELDDSALYLCASSLSALGEQYFGPGTRLTVT.

This chain joins TRBV5-6 and TRBJ1-1; no definite D call. This CDR3 is built from 13 residues. CDR1 is SGHDT and CDR2 is YYEEEE in the germline V gene. The germline V and J ends were trimmed by 2 bases and 1 base, with 6 bases remaining between them. The CDR3, as DNA: TGTGCCAGCAGCTTCGAAGAGAACACTGAAGCTTTCTTT. This gives the protein CASSFEENTEAFF.

The genes are TRBV11-3 and TRBJ1-1; D call uncertain. There are 17 residues in the CDR3. Per germline, CDR1 SGHNT and CDR2 YENEEA. V gave up 5 bases and J gave up 5 bases, with 24 bases separating them. CDR3 DNA: TGTGCCAGCAGCCCACCCGCCGGATCGGGCGCGAGGACTGAAGCTTTCTTT. It yields the protein CASSPPAGSGARTEAFF.

The chain has TRBV2 and TRBJ2-3; 8 positions agree with TRBD1. Per germline, CDR1 SNHLY and CDR2 FYNNEI. The V segment lost 7 bases and the J segment 3 bases; nucleotides outside the gene matches: 3. This CDR3 is built from 13 residues. CDR3 in DNA: TGTGCCAGCACAGGGGGCGCAACAGATACGCAGTATTTT. It encodes CASTGGATDTQYF.

In the case of this clone: The germline gene is not matched at one end of the junction; a read error may be the cause. The chain uses TRBV7-7 and TRBJ2-5; TRBD2 aligns across 7 bases. The CDR3 has 14 residues. Germline lookup yields CDR1 SSHAT and CDR2 FNYEAQ (reference sequence). In DNA, the CDR3 is TGTGCTAGCAGCTTCACCTCGGGGGGAAGTGAGCAGTACTTC. Translating gives CASSFTSGGSEQYF.

This clone occurred once. This chain connects TRBV7-2 to TRBJ2-5, with 7 bases aligning to TRBD1. Unmatched junction bases numbered 2, after V lost 5 bases and J lost 2 bases. Germline CDR1 is SGHTA and CDR2 is FQGNSA. The CDR3 extends over 13 amino acids. This CDR3 reads CASSPGQQETQYF. In nucleotides, the CDR3 is TGTGCCAGCAGCCCGGGACAGCAAGAGACCCAGTACTTC.

The chain has TRBV19 and TRBJ2-5; possibly TRBD2 for D (6 bases). The CDR3 extends over 15 amino acids. Germline CDR1 reads LNHDA; CDR2 reads SQIVND (reference sequence). The V end lost 1 base, the J end lost 4 bases, and 13 bases lay between the germline ends. The DNA for the CDR3 is TGTGCCAGTAGTATAGTTTCCGGGGGAGGAGAGACCCAGTACTTC. It specifies CASSIVSGGGETQYF.

The V and J genes are TRBV18 and TRBJ1-5, with a possible D match to TRBD1 (5 bases). CDR3 length equals 15 residues. V was cut by 4 bases and J by 2 bases, with 12 bases left in between. Per germline, CDR1 KGHSH and CDR2 LQKENI. CDR3 DNA: TGTGCCAGCTCACTACGGGACGGACGCAATCAGCCCCAGCATTTT. Amino acids: CASSLRDGRNQPQHF.

CDR3 in DNA: TGTGCCAGCAGCTTGGGGGGGTTTGCCGCGAACACCGGGGAGCTGTTTTTT. The encoded protein is CASSLGGFAANTGELFF. The gene calls are TRBV5-4 and TRBJ2-2; perhaps D is TRBD1 or TRBD2 (5 bases each). Germline assignment: CDR1 SGHNT and CDR2 YYREEE (reference sequence). Trimming shortened V by 0 bases and J by 0 bases, and 12 bases separated the two germline ends. The CDR3 extends over 17 amino acids.

The chain uses TRBV7-2 and TRBJ2-7; either TRBD1 or TRBD2 may supply D (5 bases each). Germline lookup yields CDR1 SGHTA and CDR2 FQGNSA. V gave up 0 bases and J gave up 0 bases, with 15 bases separating them. This CDR3 comprises 17 residues. The CDR3 sequence is CASSLASGAGASYEQYF. The CDR3 DNA follows: TGTGCCAGCAGCTTAGCGTCCGGGGCAGGAGCCTCCTACGAGCAGTACTTC.

V and J are TRBV14 and TRBJ2-2; the match to TRBD1 covers 9 bases. Germline CDR1 SGHDN, CDR2 FVKESK. This CDR3 comprises 15 residues. Trimming cost V 3 bases and J 7 bases; bases outside gene matches: 6. The CDR3 bases are TGTGCCAGCAGCCACGGGACAGGGACCCTCGGGGAGCTGTTTTTT. Encoded protein: CASSHGTGTLGELFF.

The chain employs TRBV7-3 and TRBJ1-3; TRBD1 might be the D (5 bases). Trimming left V 5 bases short and J 3 bases short, with 11 bases between. There are 14 residues in the CDR3. Germline CDR1 is SGHTA and CDR2 is FQGTGA. DNA for the CDR3: TGTGCCAGCAGCCTGGGACCGGGTGGAAACACCATATATTTT. It specifies CASSLGPGGNTIYF.

The chain has TRBV6-1 and TRBJ1-2; 7 bases line up with TRBD1. The CDR3 runs 14 residues. Germline V gene sequence: CDR1 MNHNS, CDR2 SASEGT. V lost 3 bases, J lost 4 bases, and 5 bases stayed unmatched. CDR3: CASSEAGTAYGYTF. CDR3 in DNA: TGTGCCAGCAGTGAGGCCGGGACAGCCTATGGCTACACCTTC.

The rearrangement links TRBV25-1 to TRBJ2-5; weak D call: TRBD2 (6 bases). The germline CDR1 and CDR2 sequences are MGHDK and SYGVNS. The CDR3 loop spans 13 amino acids. Trimming removed 3 bases from V and 4 bases from J, with 9 bases in between. The CDR3 protein is CASSDRLVETQYF. CDR3 sequence (DNA): TGTGCCAGCAGTGACCGACTAGTAGAGACCCAGTACTTC.

This clone showed up just a few times. The chain recombines TRBV9 with TRBJ2-5; tentative D call: TRBD1 (6 bases). The V end lost 3 bases, the J end lost 4 bases, and 10 bases lay between the germline ends. The CDR3 runs to 13 residues. Germline CDR1 is SGDLS and CDR2 is YYNGEE. DNA for the CDR3: TGTGCCAGCAGCGCGCAGGGGAGAGAGACCCAGTACTTC. It translates to CASSAQGRETQYF.

This clone appeared a single time. This sequence joins TRBV10-3 and TRBJ1-5, with a possible D match to TRBD1 (5 bases). From germline, CDR1 is ENHRY and CDR2 SYGVKD. The length of the CDR3 is 15 residues. V dropped 6 bases and J dropped 3 bases, with 15 bases sitting between them. This CDR3 reads CAIRRGFGLNQPQHF. For the CDR3, the DNA is TGTGCCATCAGGAGGGGTTTCGGACTCAATCAGCCCCAGCATTTT.

V is TRBV5-5 and J is TRBJ2-5; tentatively, D is TRBD1 (5 bases). The germline V gene has CDR1 SGHKS and CDR2 YYEKEE (reference sequence). The CDR3 spans 13 residues. The V end lost 2 bases, the J end lost 4 bases, and 9 bases lay between the germline ends. The CDR3 reads CASSFPGRETQYF. The CDR3 nucleotides read TGTGCCAGCAGCTTTCCAGGGCGAGAGACCCAGTACTTC.

This chain links TRBV6-5 with TRBJ1-5; 8 nucleotides align to TRBD1. The CDR3 runs 14 residues. Germline values: CDR1 MNHEY, CDR2 SVGAGI. With V trimmed by 5 bases and J by 4 bases, 4 bases remained unmatched. CDR3 in DNA: TGTGCCAGCAGTCAACAGGGGGGAAATCAGCCCCAGCATTTT. It specifies CASSQQGGNQPQHF.

V is TRBV6-6 and J is TRBJ2-7, with a tentative D call TRBD2 (7 bases). Germline V CDR1 and CDR2: MNHNY, SVGAGI (reference sequence). Trimming took 7 bases from V and 6 from J, leaving 25 bases between them. This CDR3 region has 16 residues. CDR3 nucleotides: TGTGCCAGCACAGGGTGGGGGGGCGAAAAGGCTGTCGAGCAGTACTTC. Residues: CASTGWGGEKAVEQYF.